The clone carrying this TCR beta chain was detected only once. The antigen is not known. CDR1 is MGHDK and CDR2 is SYGVNS in the germline V gene. There are 15 residues in the CDR3. V was pared by 2 bases and J by 1 base, with 3 bases of the junction left unmatched. This sample is part of a study of cytomegalovirus exposure and HLA in healthy donors. Study details: Both the 120 or so validation repertoires and the 500 to 700 first-cohort repertoires used the same platform, as reported by a later analysis.

Repertoires were generated with immunoSEQ multiplex PCR, while TCRdb's copy carries only in-frame clones and drops some. The data contain over 200,000 clones, roughly 88% of them seen just once; the ten biggest clones take up 3.1%. General study results and limits: Despite most TCR sequences being rare, some public TCRs occurred in many donors. It was confirmed in vitro that a few of the CMV-associated chains were specific for CMV antigens.

The origin of this receptor is a woman in her 30s in good health and CMV-seronegative. Sequences were obtained from PBMCs. J is TRBJ2-3 and V is TRBV25-1, with TRBD1 identical over 7 bases. The CDR3 nucleotides read TGTGCCAGCAGTGAACGGGACAGCCGCACAGATACGCAGTATTTT. It translates to CASSERDSRTDTQYF.